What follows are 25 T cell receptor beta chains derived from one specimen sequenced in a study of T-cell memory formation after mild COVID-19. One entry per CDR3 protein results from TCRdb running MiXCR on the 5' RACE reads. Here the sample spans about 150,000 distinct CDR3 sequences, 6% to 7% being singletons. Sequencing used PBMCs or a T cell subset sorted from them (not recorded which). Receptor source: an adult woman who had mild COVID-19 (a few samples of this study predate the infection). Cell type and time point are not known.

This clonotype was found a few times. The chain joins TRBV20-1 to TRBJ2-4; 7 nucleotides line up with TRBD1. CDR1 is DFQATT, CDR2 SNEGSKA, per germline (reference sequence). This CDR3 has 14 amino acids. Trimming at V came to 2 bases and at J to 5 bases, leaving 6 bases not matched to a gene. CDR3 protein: CSARRAGGQNIQYF. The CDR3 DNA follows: TGCAGTGCTAGACGGGCAGGGGGACAAAACATTCAGTACTTC.

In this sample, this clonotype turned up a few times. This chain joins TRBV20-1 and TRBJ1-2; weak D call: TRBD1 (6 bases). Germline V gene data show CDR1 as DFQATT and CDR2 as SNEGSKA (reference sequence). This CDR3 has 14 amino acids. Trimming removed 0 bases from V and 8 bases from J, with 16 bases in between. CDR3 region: CSAREGGIFEGYTF. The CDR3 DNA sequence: TGCAGTGCTAGAGAAGGGGGAATATTTGAAGGCTACACCTTC.

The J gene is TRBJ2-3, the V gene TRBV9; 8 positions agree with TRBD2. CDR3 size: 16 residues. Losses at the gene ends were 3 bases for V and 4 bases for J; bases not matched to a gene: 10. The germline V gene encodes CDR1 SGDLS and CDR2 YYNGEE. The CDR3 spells CASSGRTSGRSDTQYF. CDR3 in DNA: TGTGCCAGCAGCGGGAGAACTAGCGGAAGGTCAGATACGCAGTATTTT. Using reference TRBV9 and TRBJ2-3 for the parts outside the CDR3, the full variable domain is DSGVTQTPKHLITATGQRVTLRCSPRSGDLSVYWYQQSLDQGLQFLIQYYNGEERAKGNILERFSAQQFPDLHSELNLSSLELGDSALYFCASSGRTSGRSDTQYFGPGTRLTVL.

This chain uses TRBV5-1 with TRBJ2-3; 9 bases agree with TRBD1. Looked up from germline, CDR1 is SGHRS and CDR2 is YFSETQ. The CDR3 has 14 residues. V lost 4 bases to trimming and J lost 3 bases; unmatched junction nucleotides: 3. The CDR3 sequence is CASSLGTGTDTQYF. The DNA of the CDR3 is TGCGCCAGCAGCCTCGGGACAGGGACAGATACGCAGTATTTT.

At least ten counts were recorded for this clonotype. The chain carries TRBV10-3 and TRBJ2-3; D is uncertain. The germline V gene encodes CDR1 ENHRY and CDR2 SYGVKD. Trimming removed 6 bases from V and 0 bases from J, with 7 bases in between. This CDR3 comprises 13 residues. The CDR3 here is CAISSISTDTQYF. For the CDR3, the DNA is TGTGCCATCAGCTCGATCAGCACAGATACGCAGTATTTT.

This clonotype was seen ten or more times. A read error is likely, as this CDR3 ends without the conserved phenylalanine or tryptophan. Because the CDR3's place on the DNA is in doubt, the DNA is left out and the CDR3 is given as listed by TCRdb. The chain's CDR3 is CASSFPDGPLNI. The V and J genes are TRBV7-6 and TRBJ2-1; the table's D gene call, TRBD1, was not cross checked with the DNA. The germline V gene encodes CDR1 SGHVS and CDR2 FNYEAQ. The CDR3 is 12 amino acids in total, end residues counted.

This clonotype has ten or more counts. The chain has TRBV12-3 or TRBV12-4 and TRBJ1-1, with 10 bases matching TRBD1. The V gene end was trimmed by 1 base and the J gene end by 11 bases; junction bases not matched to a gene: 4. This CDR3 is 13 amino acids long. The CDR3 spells CASSLGTGGAAFF. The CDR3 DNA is TGTGCCAGCAGTTTAGGGACAGGGGGTGCGGCTTTCTTT.

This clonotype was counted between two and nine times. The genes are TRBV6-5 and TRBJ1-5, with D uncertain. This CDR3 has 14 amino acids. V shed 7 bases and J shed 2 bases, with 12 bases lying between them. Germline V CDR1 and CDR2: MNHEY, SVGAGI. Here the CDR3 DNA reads TGTGCCAGCAAAAAAGACGGTCGCAATCAGCCCCAGCATTTT. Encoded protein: CASKKDGRNQPQHF.

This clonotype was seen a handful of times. The DNA for the CDR3 is TGCAGCGTTTTAAGCAGCCAACTAGCCAAAAACATTCAGTACTTC. This codes for CSVLSSQLAKNIQYF. The chain recombines TRBV29-1 with TRBJ2-4, with D unclear. The CDR3 has 15 amino acids. CDR1 is SQVTM and CDR2 is ANQGSEA in the germline V gene. V was clipped by 5 bases and J by 0 bases, with 14 bases between them. Using reference TRBV29-1 and TRBJ2-4 for the parts outside the CDR3, the full variable domain is SAVISQKPSRDICQRGTSLTIQCQVDSQVTMMFWYRQQPGQSLTLIATANQGSEATYESGFVIDKFPISRPNLTFSTLTVSNMSPEDSSIYLCSVLSSQLAKNIQYFGAGTRLSVL.

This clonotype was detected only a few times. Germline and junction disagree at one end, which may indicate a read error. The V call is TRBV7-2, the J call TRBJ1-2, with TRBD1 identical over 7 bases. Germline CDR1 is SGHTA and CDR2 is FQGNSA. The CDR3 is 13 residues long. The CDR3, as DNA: TGTGCCAGCAGCTTAGGGGGTGGTGGACAGGACAGTTTC. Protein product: CASSLGGGGQDSF.

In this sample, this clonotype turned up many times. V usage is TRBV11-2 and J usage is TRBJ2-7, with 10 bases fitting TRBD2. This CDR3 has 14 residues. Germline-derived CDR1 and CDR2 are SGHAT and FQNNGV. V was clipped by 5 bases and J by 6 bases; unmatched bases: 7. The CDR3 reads CASSMQRGGSEQYF. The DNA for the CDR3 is TGTGCCAGCAGCATGCAGCGGGGGGGCAGCGAGCAGTACTTC.

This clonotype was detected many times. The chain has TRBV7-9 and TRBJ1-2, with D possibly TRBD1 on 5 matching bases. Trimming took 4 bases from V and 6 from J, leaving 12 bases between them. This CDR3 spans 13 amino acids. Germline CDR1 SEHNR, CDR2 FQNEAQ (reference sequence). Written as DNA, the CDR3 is TGTGCCAGCAGCTCATCGGGACCGGATGGCTACACCTTC. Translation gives CASSSSGPDGYTF. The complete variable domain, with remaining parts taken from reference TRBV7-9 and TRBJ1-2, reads DTGVSQNPRHKITKRGQNVTFRCDPISEHNRLYWYRQTLGQGPEFLTYFQNEAQLEKSRLLSDRFSAERPKGSFSTLEIQRTEQGDSAMYLCASSSSGPDGYTFGSGTRLTVV.

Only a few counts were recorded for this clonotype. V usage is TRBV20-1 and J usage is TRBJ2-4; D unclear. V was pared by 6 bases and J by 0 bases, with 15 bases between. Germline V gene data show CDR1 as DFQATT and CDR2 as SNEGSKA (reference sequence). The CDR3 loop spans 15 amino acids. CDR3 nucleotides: TGCAGTGCCAGGTCGGCCGGTTTAGCCAAAAACATTCAGTACTTC. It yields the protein CSARSAGLAKNIQYF.

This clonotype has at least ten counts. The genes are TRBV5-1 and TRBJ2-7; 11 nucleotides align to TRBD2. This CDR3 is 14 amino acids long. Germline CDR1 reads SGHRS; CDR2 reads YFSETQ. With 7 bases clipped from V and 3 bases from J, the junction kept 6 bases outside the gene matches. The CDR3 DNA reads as TGCGCCAGCCGAGTCGGGACTAGCGGCTACGAGCAGTACTTC. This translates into CASRVGTSGYEQYF.

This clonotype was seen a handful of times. CDR3 loop: CATSQSGPANEKLFF. The DNA of the CDR3 is TGTGCCACCAGTCAATCGGGTCCGGCTAATGAAAAACTGTTTTTT. This sequence joins TRBV24-1 and TRBJ1-4; no definite D call. CDR3 length equals 15 residues. The V end was cut by 6 bases, the J end by 3 bases, with 13 bases between. Germline V gene sequence: CDR1 KGHDR, CDR2 SFDVKD.

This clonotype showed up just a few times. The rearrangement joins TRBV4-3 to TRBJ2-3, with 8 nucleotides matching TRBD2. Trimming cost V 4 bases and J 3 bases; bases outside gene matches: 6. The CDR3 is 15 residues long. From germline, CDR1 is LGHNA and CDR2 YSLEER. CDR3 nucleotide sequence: TGCGCCAGCAGCCGCTCGCAGCGGGAGACAGATACGCAGTATTTT. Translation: CASSRSQRETDTQYF.

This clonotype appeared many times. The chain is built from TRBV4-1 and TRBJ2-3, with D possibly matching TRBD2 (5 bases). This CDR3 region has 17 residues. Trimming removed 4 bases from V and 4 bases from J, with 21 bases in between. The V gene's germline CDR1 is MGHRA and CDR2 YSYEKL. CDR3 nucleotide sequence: TGCGCCAGCAGCCTACCGAGGAGGCAGGTTTTCTCAGATACGCAGTATTTT. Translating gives CASSLPRRQVFSDTQYF.

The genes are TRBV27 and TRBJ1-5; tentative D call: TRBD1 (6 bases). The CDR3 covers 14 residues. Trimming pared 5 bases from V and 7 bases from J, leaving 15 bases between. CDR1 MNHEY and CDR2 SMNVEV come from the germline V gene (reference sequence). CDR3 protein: CASSLTQGWQPQHF. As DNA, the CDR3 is TGTGCCAGCAGTCTAACACAGGGTTGGCAGCCCCAGCATTTT.

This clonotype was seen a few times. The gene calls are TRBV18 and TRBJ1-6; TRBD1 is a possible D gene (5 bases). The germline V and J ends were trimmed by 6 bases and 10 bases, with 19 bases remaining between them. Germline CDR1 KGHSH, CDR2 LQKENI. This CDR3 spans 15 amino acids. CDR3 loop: CASSLGNQGGSPLHF. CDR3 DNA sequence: TGTGCCAGCTCCCTTGGAAACCAGGGAGGATCACCCCTCCACTTT.

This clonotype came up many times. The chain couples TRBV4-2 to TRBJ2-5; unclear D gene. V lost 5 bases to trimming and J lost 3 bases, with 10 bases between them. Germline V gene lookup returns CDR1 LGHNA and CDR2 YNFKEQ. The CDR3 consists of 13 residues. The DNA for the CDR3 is TGTGCCAGCAGCGGCGAAAGGGAAGAGACCCAGTACTTC. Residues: CASSGEREETQYF.

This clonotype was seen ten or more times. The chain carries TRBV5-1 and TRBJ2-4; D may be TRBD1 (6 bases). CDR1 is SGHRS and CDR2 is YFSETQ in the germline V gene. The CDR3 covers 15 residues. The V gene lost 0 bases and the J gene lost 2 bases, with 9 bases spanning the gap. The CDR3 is CASSLAGATKNIQYF. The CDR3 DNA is TGCGCCAGCAGCTTGGCAGGGGCGACCAAAAACATTCAGTACTTC.

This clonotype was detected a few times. This CDR3 reads CASSHRRTNTGELFF. Written as DNA, the CDR3 is TGTGCCAGCAGCCACCGTCGGACGAACACCGGGGAGCTGTTTTTT. The chain recombines TRBV3-1 with TRBJ2-2, with unresolved D. The V gene lost 3 bases and the J gene lost 0 bases, with 8 bases spanning the gap. CDR1 LGHDT and CDR2 YNNKEL come from the germline V gene (reference sequence). This CDR3 has 15 amino acids. Filled out from reference TRBV3-1 and TRBJ2-2, the complete variable domain reads DTAVSQTPKYLVTQMGNDKSIKCEQNLGHDTMYWYKQDSKKFLKIMFSYNNKELIINETVPNRFSPKSPDKAHLNLHINSLELGDSAVYFCASSHRRTNTGELFFGEGSRLTVL.

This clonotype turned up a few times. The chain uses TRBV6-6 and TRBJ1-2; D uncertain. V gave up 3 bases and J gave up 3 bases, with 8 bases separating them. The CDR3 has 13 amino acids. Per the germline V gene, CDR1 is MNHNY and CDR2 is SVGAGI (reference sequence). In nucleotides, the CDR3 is TGTGCCAGCAGTTATGAGATAGACTATGGCTACACCTTC. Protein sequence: CASSYEIDYGYTF.

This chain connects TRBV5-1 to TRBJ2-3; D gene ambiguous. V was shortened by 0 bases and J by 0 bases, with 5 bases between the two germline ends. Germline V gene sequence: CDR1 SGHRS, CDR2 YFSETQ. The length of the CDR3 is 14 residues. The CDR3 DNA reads TGCGCCAGCAGCTTGGAGTCGAGCACAGATACGCAGTATTTT. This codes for CASSLESSTDTQYF.

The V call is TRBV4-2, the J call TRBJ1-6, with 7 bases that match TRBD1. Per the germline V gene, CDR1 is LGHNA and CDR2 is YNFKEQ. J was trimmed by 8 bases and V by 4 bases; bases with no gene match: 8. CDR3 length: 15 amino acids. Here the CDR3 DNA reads TGTGCCAGCAGCCCGACAGGGACTTCGGATTCACCCCTCCACTTT. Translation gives CASSPTGTSDSPLHF.